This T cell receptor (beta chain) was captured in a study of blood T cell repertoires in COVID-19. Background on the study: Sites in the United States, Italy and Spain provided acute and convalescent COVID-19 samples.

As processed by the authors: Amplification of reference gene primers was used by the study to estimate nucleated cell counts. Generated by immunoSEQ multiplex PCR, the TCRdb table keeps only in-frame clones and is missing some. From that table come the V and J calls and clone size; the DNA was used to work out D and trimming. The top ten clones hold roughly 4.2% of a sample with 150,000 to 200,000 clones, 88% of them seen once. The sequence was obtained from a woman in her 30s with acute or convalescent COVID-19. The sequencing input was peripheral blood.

CDR3 sequence: CASSQDVELFF. CDR3 DNA: TGCGCCAGCAGCCAAGACGTCGAACTGTTTTTT. The chain joins TRBV4-1 to TRBJ1-4; D call uncertain. Trimming stripped 0 bases from V and 12 bases from J, with 5 bases between. In germline, CDR1 is MGHRA, CDR2 YSYEKL. The CDR3 totals 11 residues.